This TCR beta chain was obtained from a study of memory CD4+ T cells and cytomegalovirus serostatus. Study summary: This sample comes from healthy Belgian adults, eight to ten CMV seropositive, 24 seronegative. Study observations and caveats: Each of approximately 63 CMV-associated TCRbeta sequences occurred in one to five individuals. CMV serostatus prediction reached median AUC around 0.94, or 0.89 with US-trained model.

Single viable CD3+CD4+CD8-CD45RO+ cells were sorted as the memory CD4+ T cells. Worth noting for this clone: Its antigen is still unknown.

V lost 0 bases, J lost 10 bases, and 10 bases stayed unmatched. CDR1 is MGHDK and CDR2 is SYGVNS in the germline V gene. The CDR3 has 16 amino acids. Some clones are missing from TCRdb's copy, which holds only in-frame ones; the method was immunoSEQ multiplex PCR. The table has some 48,000 clones, about 77% seen once; the top ten hold 0.6% to 0.9%. Material for sequencing was memory CD4+ T cells from blood. This TCR came from an adult in good health and CMV-seronegative. The J gene is TRBJ1-4, the V gene TRBV25-1; 8 bases match TRBD1. Here the CDR3 DNA reads TGTGCCAGCAGTGAATATGTGGACAGGGCTCGTCGAAAACTGTTTTTT. Protein sequence: CASSEYVDRARRKLFF.